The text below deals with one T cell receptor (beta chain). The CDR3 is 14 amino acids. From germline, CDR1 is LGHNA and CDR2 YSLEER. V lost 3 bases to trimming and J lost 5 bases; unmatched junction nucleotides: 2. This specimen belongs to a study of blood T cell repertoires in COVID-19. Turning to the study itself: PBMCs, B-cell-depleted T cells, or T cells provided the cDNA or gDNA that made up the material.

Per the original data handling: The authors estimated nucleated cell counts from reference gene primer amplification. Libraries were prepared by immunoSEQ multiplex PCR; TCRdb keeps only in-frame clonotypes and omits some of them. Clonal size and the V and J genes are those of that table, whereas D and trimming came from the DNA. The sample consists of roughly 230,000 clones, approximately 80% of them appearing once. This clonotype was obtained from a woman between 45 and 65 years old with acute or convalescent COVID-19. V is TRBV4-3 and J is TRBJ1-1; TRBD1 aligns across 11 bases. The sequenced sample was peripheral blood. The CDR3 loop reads CASSQGQGGTEAFF. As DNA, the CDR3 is TGCGCCAGCAGCCAGGGACAGGGGGGAACTGAAGCTTTCTTT.